This T cell receptor beta chain is from a study of blood T cell repertoires in COVID-19. Some clones are missing from TCRdb's copy, which holds only in-frame ones; the method was immunoSEQ multiplex PCR. The sample has about 120,000 clones; about 89% are singletons. CDR1 and CDR2 (germline): LGHDT, YNNKEL (reference sequence). The CDR3 extends over 14 amino acids. The V end was cut by 5 bases, the J end by 1 base, with 10 bases between. Material for sequencing was peripheral blood. The chain links TRBV3-1 (or the pseudogene TRBV3-2) to TRBJ2-3, with D maybe TRBD2 (5 bases). The TCR was taken from a woman aged 70-85 years with acute or convalescent COVID-19. The CDR3 is CASSSRTGTDTQYF. CDR3 nucleotides: TGTGCCAGCAGCAGCAGGACTGGCACAGATACGCAGTATTTT.